This T cell receptor beta chain was captured in a study of blood T cell repertoires in COVID-19. Across the whole study: Material from acute and convalescent COVID-19 was sourced from the United States, Italy and Spain. From T cells, B-cell-depleted T cells, or PBMCs came the material, which was cDNA or gDNA.

Study processing details: The authors estimated nucleated cell counts from reference gene primer amplification. TCRdb's copy holds only in-frame clones and misses some; the assay was immunoSEQ multiplex PCR. From that table come the V and J calls and clone size; the DNA was used to work out D and trimming. Of about 300,000 clones in the sample, about 91% are singletons; the top ten hold just under 7%. V was pared by 1 base and J by 6 bases, with 9 bases of the junction left unmatched. Germline CDR1 reads LGHNA; CDR2 reads YNFKEQ. The CDR3 has 17 amino acids. Sequenced input: peripheral blood. The sequence came from a woman in her twenties or thirties who had recovered from COVID-19. The chain employs TRBV4-2 and TRBJ2-1; TRBD1 matches at 10 bases. As DNA, the CDR3 is TGTGCCAGCAGCCAAGTCTCAGGGACAGGGGATTTCAATGAGCAGTTCTTC. Protein sequence: CASSQVSGTGDFNEQFF.